The T cell receptor beta chain described here comes from a study of shared clonotypes between healthy human individuals. The assay was immunoSEQ multiplex PCR, and TCRdb's table has in-frame clones only and misses some. The data contain around 2.5 million clones, roughly 93% of them singletons. The V gene lost 4 bases and the J gene lost 4 bases, with 13 bases spanning the gap. Germline CDR1 is SQVTM and CDR2 is ANQGSEA. The CDR3 extends over 13 amino acids. The J gene is TRBJ1-1, the V gene TRBV29-1; D unclear. Specimen: naive CD4+ T cells from PBMCs. The subset here: CD45RA+ positively selected. The TCR sequence derives from a man between 18 and 35 years old in good health. Some clones in this sample may be carry-over from other donors' samples. CDR3 nucleotide sequence: TGCAGCGTTGTCGGCTTGTTTGCCACTGAAGCTTTCTTT. This translates into CSVVGLFATEAFF.